This note documents a single TCR beta chain sequence. This entry belongs to a study of technical replicates of blood from several donors. The junction had 4 bases not matched to a gene; V was cut back by 0 bases and J by 11 bases. The CDR3 spans 15 residues. In germline, CDR1 is LGHNA, CDR2 YNFKEQ. Measured with immunoSEQ multiplex PCR; TCRdb has only the in-frame clones, and not every one. The sample comprises 70,000 to 80,000 clones, 91% of which are singletons, and 0.3% to 0.4% rests with the top ten. The sample consisted of T cells isolated from PBMCs. The sequence was collected from a human donor in good health. Some clones in this sample may be carry-over from other donors' samples. The chain is built from TRBV4-2 and TRBJ1-4; TRBD1 matches 12 bases. CDR3 loop: CASSQDGTGGWKLFF. The CDR3 DNA reads as TGTGCCAGCAGCCAAGATGGGACAGGGGGCTGGAAACTGTTTTTT.